The present entry profiles one TCR beta chain with its context. What it binds is not known. The data derive from a study of cytomegalovirus exposure and HLA in healthy donors. The CDR3 sequence is 17 residues long. CDR1 SGHDT and CDR2 YYEEEE come from the germline V gene. The germline V and J ends were trimmed by 3 bases and 0 bases, with 16 bases remaining between them. Findings and limits, study-wide: The authors later found HLA-associated TCR beta chains more clonally expanded than equally common others.

Primers included in the PCR were 60 Vbeta and 13 Jbeta primers. Data came from immunoSEQ multiplex PCR; TCRdb stores just in-frame clones and leaves some out. Of approximately 220,000 clones listed, roughly 85% were seen once; the top ten hold less than 2%. The chain carries TRBV5-6 and TRBJ1-5, with D uncertain. The clonotype comes from a male donor in good health and CMV-seronegative. Material for sequencing was PBMCs. The CDR3 region is CASSSLDPRGSNQPQHF. The CDR3 nucleotides read TGTGCCAGCAGCTCGTTGGATCCCCGAGGTAGCAATCAGCCCCAGCATTTT.